This record covers a single T cell receptor (beta chain). This clonotype was detected only a few times. Its cognate antigen has yet to be identified. The record has no base qualities; no much larger clone is one base away. The TCR beta CDR3 regions were amplified from RNA transcripts. The first round of RT-PCR for the TCR CDR3 was performed with the HTBI primer set and the Qiagen OneStep RT-PCR kit. Libraries were constructed in a second round of multiplex PCR, after which size selection and purification were carried out. Paired-end sequencing of the libraries was performed with 100 bp reads on an Illumina HiSeq2000. The source study handled its data this way. SOAPnuke was used to process the raw data, with reads discarded if the reads contained adapters or uncalled bases, had a mean Phred below 15, or lacked an exact constant-primer or identifier match. COPE v1.2.5 was used to merge high-quality paired reads, and clonotypes were defined as unique nucleotide sequences. MiTCR v1.1 was used to align clonotypes to the IMGT TRBV, TRBD and TRBJ reference segments. The analysis was restricted to V-J combinations with a frequency above 0.0001, which together covered 99.2% of the repertoires. A TCS score was defined as the ratio between F50 (clonal expansion) and ExV (chaos), using BLOSUM62-based TCRdist between CDR3 peptides within each V-J. Welch's t-statistics and random forest reduced some 510 V-J features to 13, which were used in a naive Bayes classifier (R e1071). The public reads were run again by TCRdb, first through fastp at Q25 and then through MiXCR, and only productive beta chains were kept. Rows with a matching CDR3 protein are joined into one entry that keeps the most common DNA and genes. What appears here as the V and J calls and clone size reflects TCRdb's work, not the paper's. This sample holds some 690,000 distinct CDR3 sequences; approximately 15% were observed only once. The ten largest clones represent roughly a sixth of the sample.

These data are taken from a study of T cells in Graves' hyperthyroidism and ophthalmopathy (dated by TCRdb to between 2018 and 2021). As for the study more broadly: Peripheral blood samples were taken at the time of initial diagnosis, prior to any treatment. In addition, the study compared T-cell repertoires in thyroid tissue and in blood from six Graves' hyperthyroidism patients. Once sampling was done, hyperthyroidism patients were given methimazole at a starting dose of 30 mg daily, whereas ophthalmopathy patients were given high-dose intravenous methylprednisolone. To identify TCR V-J signatures that set the groups apart, the researchers used a discovery cohort of approximately 98 patients, made up of around 42 with Graves' ophthalmopathy and some 60 with stable Graves' hyperthyroidism. For training and testing, the 100 or so patients in the discovery cohort were randomly divided in a 7:3 ratio. The paper reports TCR Vbeta CDR3 sequencing of some 140 peripheral blood samples: some 44 ophthalmopathy, fewer than 80 hyperthyroidism and around 17 progressor patients. Prospective prediction of ophthalmopathy was tested in an independent validation cohort consisting of fewer than 20 hyperthyroidism patients and approximately 16 patients who later progressed to ophthalmopathy.

Graves' hyperthyroidism was defined as stable when no progression to ophthalmopathy occurred over 18 months of follow-up. Hyperthyroidism patients were aged 18 to 65 years and newly diagnosed, with disease duration of less than 2 months. Any patient with an uncontrolled infection, another autoimmune disease, pregnancy or lactation was excluded. Clinical symptoms, serum thyroxine and TRAb, thyroid ultrasound, and orbital computed tomography formed the basis for the diagnoses. PBMCs were isolated from 10 ml of fresh peripheral blood by Ficoll-Paque density gradient centrifugation. Total RNA was extracted using Trizol reagent, and RNA quality was assessed on an Agilent 2100 Bioanalyzer. Results the study describes overall, beyond this receptor: During validation, the model predicted progression to ophthalmopathy a median of around 7 months ahead of onset, with 70.59% sensitivity and around 72% specificity. Most expanded thyroid clonotypes (frequency above 0.001) were also detected in blood, suggesting blood repertoires may reflect thyroid immune responses. Sample size was not statistically predetermined, and investigators were not blinded to group allocation. In cross-validation, a model built on a 13 V-J signature told ophthalmopathy apart from stable hyperthyroidism with about 90% sensitivity and 81% to 82% specificity, and in testing the same model reached 80%/75%.

This clonotype was obtained from a man aged 45-65 years with Graves' hyperthyroidism. The sample comprised blood.

The bases read TGTGCCAGCAGCGTAGACGGTAACCTCTACGAGCAGTACTTC. The resulting protein is CASSVDGNLYEQYF. Recombination linked TRBV9 to TRBJ2-7, with the D segment identity uncertain. CDR1 and CDR2 (SGDLS, YYNGEE) derive from the germline V gene. Reading from cysteine to phenylalanine, the CDR3 counts 14 amino acids. The CDR3 DNA has 42 bases and is translated from base 1. Cut back by 0 bases and 3 bases, the V and J ends lie 10 bases apart.